This entry is about one TCR beta chain. The sample originates from a study of cytomegalovirus exposure and HLA in healthy donors. Study background: Most genotyped donors, 81% of 350 to 500, had Caucasian-associated genetic ancestry.

60 Vbeta and 13 Jbeta primers were used in PCR. TCRdb's table, derived via immunoSEQ multiplex PCR, lists solely in-frame clones and lacks some. The sample consists of 110,000 to 150,000 clones, approximately 82% of them appearing once. The sequence derives from a woman aged 60-75 years in good health and CMV-seropositive. The specimen sequenced was PBMCs.

The CDR3 DNA is TGTGCCTGGGACGGCGGGACTACTCTAGCCAAAAACATTCAGTACTTC. Its protein product is CAWDGGTTLAKNIQYF. This chain connects TRBV30 to TRBJ2-4, with TRBD2 matching over 7 bases. The CDR3 has 16 amino acids. Germline loops: CDR1 GTSNPN, CDR2 SVGIG (reference sequence). The V and J ends lost 5 bases and 0 bases, in that order; junction bases with no gene match: 10.